Here is one TCR beta chain with its context. The antigen is not known. This entry is derived from a study of cytomegalovirus exposure and HLA in healthy donors. The overall study: As released early, the data held some 80 million unique TCRs from HLA-typed donors. Regarding the study as a whole: Earlier analysis found most TCR beta V segments productive about 87% or about 30% of the time.

PCR was performed using 60 Vbeta and 13 Jbeta primers. TCRdb's copy holds only in-frame clones and misses some; the assay was immunoSEQ multiplex PCR. The repertoire holds around 88,000 clones, with around 74% as singletons. The sequence was collected from a man over 45 in good health and CMV-seropositive. Sequencing used PBMCs.

CDR3 sequence reads: CASSLGGTGRDTIYF. In nucleotides, the CDR3 is TGTGCCAGCAGCTTAGGTGGGACAGGGAGGGACACCATATATTTT. The chain has TRBV7-2 and TRBJ1-3; 9 nucleotides line up with TRBD1. In germline, CDR1 is SGHTA, CDR2 FQGNSA. With 1 base clipped from V and 8 bases from J, the junction kept 6 bases outside the gene matches. The CDR3 has 15 amino acids.